This TCR beta chain was recovered during a study of T cell responses to AZD1222 COVID-19 vaccine. The study's findings and limits: Clonal diversity was possibly underestimated; the donors were predominantly white British and more often female.

TCRdb's table, derived via immunoSEQ multiplex PCR, lists solely in-frame clones and lacks some. The table has roughly 20,000 clones, 80% to 85% seen once; the top ten hold 16%. This CDR3 comprises 18 residues. V was pared by 3 bases and J by 2 bases, with 7 bases of the junction left unmatched. Germline V gives CDR1 SGHRS, CDR2 YFSETQ. With respect to this clone: Its matching antigen is unknown.

The TCR comes from an adult who received the AZD1222 COVID-19 vaccine. The chain is built from TRBV5-1 and TRBJ2-2; 13 bases align to TRBD2. This sample comprised peripheral blood, obtained 28 days after the second AZD1222 dose. The chain's CDR3 is CASSWTSGSPTNTGELFF. Here the CDR3 DNA reads TGCGCCAGCAGCTGGACTAGCGGGAGCCCAACCAACACCGGGGAGCTGTTTTTT.